The 18 T cell receptor beta chains below all came from one sample that was sequenced in a study of blood T cells in healthy people across ages. A second roughly 7 to 12 cycle PCR used barcoded and J-beta primers. One entry per CDR3 protein results from TCRdb running MiXCR on the 5' RACE reads. The sample has some 1.4 million distinct CDR3 sequences, about 43% seen once; the top ten hold 7.9%. Specimen: blood. All receptors come from a woman younger than 30 in good health.

In this sample, this clonotype turned up many times. The chain links TRBV2 to TRBJ2-7; 8 bases agree with TRBD1. The CDR3 is made up of 14 amino acids. Germline-derived CDR1 and CDR2 are SNHLY and FYNNEI. V trimming: 6 bases; J trimming: 2 bases; junction bases outside the gene matches: 6. The chain's CDR3 is CASSVDRGPYEQYF. DNA for the CDR3: TGTGCCAGCAGCGTCGACAGGGGTCCCTACGAGCAGTACTTC.

This clonotype was recorded a few times. The chain carries TRBV5-1 and TRBJ2-7; TRBD1 aligns across 7 bases. The CDR3 consists of 14 residues. The germline V gene has CDR1 SGHRS and CDR2 YFSETQ. The trim removed 5 bases at V and 0 bases at J, leaving 5 bases unmatched. In DNA, the CDR3 is TGCGCCAGCAGTCATGGGACAGACTCCTACGAGCAGTACTTC. Its translation: CASSHGTDSYEQYF.

A note on this clonotype: The germline gene is not matched at one end of the junction; a read error may be the cause. The chain joins TRBV6-1 to TRBJ2-2; D gene ambiguous. Germline V CDR1 and CDR2: MNHNS, SASEGT. CDR3 length equals 18 residues. CDR3 in amino acids: CASSEHRVSGPDTRELFF. CDR3 sequence (DNA): TGTGCCAGCAGTGAACACCGGGTCAGTGGGCCAGACACCCGGGAGCTGTTTTTT.

This clonotype turned up a few times. The rearrangement joins TRBV7-3 to TRBJ1-1; no firm D call. Germline CDR1 is SGHTA and CDR2 is FQGTGA. The CDR3 contains 13 residues. The germline V and J ends were trimmed by 2 bases and 9 bases, with 13 bases remaining between them. In DNA, the CDR3 is TGTGCCAGCAGCTTAGAAGGCACCACCCAAGCTTTCTTT. It codes for CASSLEGTTQAFF.

The chain carries TRBV10-3 and TRBJ1-5, with no clear D. This CDR3 has 13 residues. CDR1 is ENHRY and CDR2 is SYGVKD in the germline V gene. Trimming removed 3 bases at V and 7 bases at J, with 10 bases between. DNA of the CDR3: TGTGCCATCAGTGATCCTTTGCGACAGCCCCAGCATTTT. This gives the protein CAISDPLRQPQHF.

This clonotype was detected a few times. At one end, the junction sequence differs from germline, possibly due to a read error. The chain carries TRBV7-9 and TRBJ1-2; possibly TRBD1 for D (5 bases). The CDR3 spans 11 residues. The V gene's germline CDR1 is SEHNR and CDR2 FQNEAQ (reference sequence). This CDR3 is CAGSLRDGYTF. The CDR3 region has the DNA TGTGCCGGCAGCCTCAGGGATGGCTACACCTTC.

The chain links TRBV20-1 to TRBJ2-5; a weak D match, TRBD2 (7 bases). The V gene's germline CDR1 is DFQATT and CDR2 SNEGSKA (reference sequence). CDR3 length: 11 residues. The CDR3 nucleotides are TGCAGCTCGGGGGGCATAGAGACCCAGTACTTC. Its protein is CSSGGIETQYF.

In this sample, this clonotype turned up a few times. The chain has TRBV6-4 and TRBJ1-2, with D unclear. Germline CDR1 is MRHNA and CDR2 is SNTAGT. The CDR3 is 13 amino acids. V lost 7 bases and J lost 3, with 12 bases in between. The DNA of the CDR3 is TGTGCCAGCAAGGGCATTGAGGACTATGGCTACACCTTC. This translates into CASKGIEDYGYTF.

The table lists this clonotype with a few counts. Here the CDR3 DNA reads TGTGCCAGCCGAGGTAGCGGGGGGGCCTTCTCCCTCACAGATACGCAGTATTTT. It translates to CASRGSGGAFSLTDTQYF. The chain recombines TRBV2 with TRBJ2-3, with TRBD2 matching 11 bases. The trim removed 8 bases at V and 2 bases at J, leaving 15 bases unmatched. The CDR3 contains 18 residues. Germline values: CDR1 SNHLY, CDR2 FYNNEI.

This clonotype was detected only a few times. The rearrangement joins TRBV7-9 to TRBJ1-4, with a tentative D call TRBD1 (5 bases). The CDR3 contains 16 residues. Germline V gives CDR1 SEHNR, CDR2 FQNEAQ (reference sequence). V dropped 5 bases and J dropped 0 bases, with 13 bases sitting between them. CDR3 amino acids: CASSIGTVATNEKLFF. The DNA for the CDR3 is TGTGCCAGCAGCATCGGGACCGTTGCAACTAATGAAAAACTGTTTTTT.

The chain employs TRBV20-1 and TRBJ2-2; 10 bases are a match to TRBD2. CDR1 DFQATT and CDR2 SNEGSKA come from the germline V gene (reference sequence). The CDR3 totals 17 residues. Trimming removed 3 bases from V and 6 bases from J; junction bases left unmatched: 13. The CDR3 loop is CSASNGLAEPGAGELFF. CDR3 in DNA: TGCAGTGCTAGTAACGGACTAGCGGAACCGGGCGCCGGGGAGCTGTTTTTT.

This clonotype was seen a handful of times. The gene calls are TRBV20-1 and TRBJ2-1; TRBD2 matches 10 bases. Looked up from germline, CDR1 is DFQATT and CDR2 is SNEGSKA (reference sequence). This CDR3 is built from 14 residues. The V gene end was trimmed by 1 base and the J gene end by 12 bases; junction bases not matched to a gene: 9. DNA for the CDR3: TGCAGTGCTAGAGGGGCTGCTAGCGGGAGAGCGCAGTTCTTC. It encodes CSARGAASGRAQFF.

This clonotype was picked up a small number of times. V gene TRBV20-1 combines with J gene TRBJ2-3; possibly TRBD2 for D (6 bases). Germline V gene data show CDR1 as DFQATT and CDR2 as SNEGSKA (reference sequence). Trimming shortened V by 0 bases and J by 0 bases, and 10 bases separated the two germline ends. CDR3 length equals 15 residues. The CDR3 protein is CSAREGGVSTDTQYF. In DNA, the CDR3 is TGCAGTGCTAGAGAGGGCGGGGTTAGCACAGATACGCAGTATTTT.

The chain is built from TRBV20-1 and TRBJ2-3; D may be TRBD2 (5 bases). Trimming left V 5 bases short and J 1 base short, with 13 bases between. The CDR3 is 14 residues long. Germline CDR1 is DFQATT and CDR2 is SNEGSKA (reference sequence). Here the CDR3 reads CSASPGSGTDTQYF. The DNA for the CDR3 is TGCAGTGCTTCTCCGGGAAGCGGCACAGATACGCAGTATTTT.

About this clonotype: Germline is not matched at one junction end, which may reflect a read error. The chain employs TRBV25-1 and TRBJ1-2; no definite D call. The CDR3 is 13 amino acids. Germline V gene lookup returns CDR1 MGHDK and CDR2 SYGVNS. This CDR3 is CVSSTQTGDGYTF. CDR3 bases: TGTGTCAGCAGTACCCAGACGGGCGATGGCTACACCTTC.

This clonotype was detected only a few times. The chain recombines TRBV4-1 with TRBJ1-2, with 7 bases aligning to TRBD1. The CDR3 consists of 12 residues. Germline V gene lookup returns CDR1 MGHRA and CDR2 YSYEKL. V shed 10 bases and J 8 bases; nucleotides not matched to a gene: 10. CDR3 coding DNA: TGCGCCAAGACTCCAGGGGGAGACGGCTACACCTTC. It yields the protein CAKTPGGDGYTF.

This clonotype was seen repeatedly, ten times or more. This chain joins TRBV3-1 and TRBJ2-7, with 7 positions matching TRBD1. Germline V gives CDR1 LGHDT, CDR2 YNNKEL (reference sequence). The CDR3 is 14 residues long. V lost 2 bases, J lost 4 bases, and 5 bases stayed unmatched. CDR3 protein: CASSQRDRFYEQYF. DNA of the CDR3: TGTGCCAGCAGCCAAAGGGACAGATTTTACGAGCAGTACTTC.

V and J are TRBV6-6 and TRBJ1-1; D is undetermined. Germline V gene lookup returns CDR1 MNHNY and CDR2 SVGAGI (reference sequence). The V and J ends lost 0 bases and 6 bases respectively, with 8 bases between them. This CDR3 has 13 residues. The CDR3 sequence: CASSYSPRAEAFF. Here the CDR3 DNA reads TGTGCCAGCAGTTACTCCCCCCGAGCTGAAGCTTTCTTT.